These 3 T cell receptor beta chains came from one sample sequenced in a study of blood T cells in healthy people across ages (dated by TCRdb to about 2015). The library was made by 5' RACE. Sequencing took place on an Illumina HiSeq 2500. The second PCR ran for about 7 to 11 cycles and used a J-beta primer mix along with a sample-barcoded 5' primer. In TCRdb, the public reads were trimmed at Q25 with fastp and aligned with MiXCR, with productive beta chains retained. Every distinct CDR3 protein forms one entry, paired with its most common genes and DNA. The sample data list around 870,000 distinct CDR3 sequences, and around 28% of these were observed just once. The ten largest clones add up to around a sixth of the sample. The specimen was blood. The receptors shown here come from a woman older than 75 in good health.

In this sample, this clonotype turned up a few times. CDR3 coding DNA: TGTGCCAGCAACCAGGGGCGAGGGGAGTTCTTC. It yields the protein CASNQGRGEFF. V is TRBV7-9 and J is TRBJ2-1, with a weak D call TRBD1 (6 bases). V dropped 7 bases and J dropped 14 bases, with 15 bases sitting between them. The CDR3 spans 11 residues. The germline CDR1 and CDR2 sequences are SEHNR and FQNEAQ (reference sequence).

The V and J genes are TRBV27 and TRBJ2-1; D gene uncertain. The CDR3 is 15 amino acids. With 4 bases removed from V and 6 bases from J, the gap between germline ends came to 16 bases. Germline V gene sequence: CDR1 MNHEY, CDR2 SMNVEV (reference sequence). The CDR3 bases are TGTGCCAGCAGTTCCCAGGTGAGGATTGGCAATGAGCAGTTCTTC. This translates into CASSSQVRIGNEQFF.

This clonotype was detected ten times or more. This chain connects TRBV29-1 to TRBJ2-1; 11 bases are shared with TRBD2. V was pared by 0 bases and J by 4 bases, with 2 bases of the junction left unmatched. The CDR3 contains 15 residues. In germline, CDR1 is SQVTM, CDR2 ANQGSEA. CDR3: CSVEEGTSGYNEQFF. In DNA form, the CDR3 reads TGCAGCGTTGAAGAGGGGACTAGCGGTTACAATGAGCAGTTCTTC.